This T cell receptor beta chain was identified in a study of blood T cell repertoires in COVID-19. About the study: Spain, Italy and the United States supplied samples that represented acute and convalescent COVID-19. T cells, B-cell-depleted T cells, or PBMCs supplied cDNA or gDNA.

In the study's own analysis: Using reference gene primer amplification, nucleated cell counts were estimated. Repertoires were generated with immunoSEQ multiplex PCR, while TCRdb's copy carries only in-frame clones and drops some. That table gives V, J and clone size, and the DNA gave D and trimming. The sample has about 50,000 clones, approximately 85% seen once. There are 15 residues in the CDR3. The germline V gene encodes CDR1 LGHDT and CDR2 YNNKEL (reference sequence). V lost 4 bases, J lost 4 bases, and 17 bases lay in between. The chain uses TRBV3-1 (or the pseudogene TRBV3-2) and TRBJ2-7; D perhaps matches TRBD2 (5 bases). This TCR was recovered from a human donor in a cohort sampled during active COVID-19. Sequenced input: peripheral blood. The chain's CDR3 is CASSPTTNRVYEQYF. CDR3 DNA: TGTGCCAGCAGCCCGACTACAAACAGAGTTTACGAGCAGTACTTC.